Listed here are 13 T cell receptor beta chains from one sample, sequenced in a study of blood T cell repertoires in COVID-19 (dated by TCRdb to about 2020). The protocol used for the library was the immunoSEQ multiplex PCR assay. TCRdb limited this immuneACCESS table to in-frame rearrangements with V and J called. A share of clones is missing; checked studies link under half to unresolved V genes, and the rest is unexplained. This sample gives approximately 210,000 clones in total; around 82% of them show up just once. The ten largest make up approximately 4% of the sample. Sequencing was performed on peripheral blood. These TCRs come from a woman aged 80 or older with acute or convalescent COVID-19.

CDR3 loop: CASSDQGIRADTDTQYF. CDR3 DNA sequence: TGTGCCAGCAGTGACCAGGGTATTCGGGCAGACACAGATACGCAGTATTTT. The chain couples TRBV25-1 to TRBJ2-3, with D possibly TRBD1 on 5 matching bases. Per germline, CDR1 MGHDK and CDR2 SYGVNS. The CDR3 has 17 amino acids. Trimming took off 3 bases at V and 2 bases at J, with 18 bases between the two ends.

The chain is built from TRBV3-1 (or the pseudogene TRBV3-2) and TRBJ2-5; D is unresolved. This CDR3 is 12 amino acids long. Per the germline V gene, CDR1 is LGHDT and CDR2 is YNNKEL (reference sequence). The germline V and J ends were trimmed by 5 bases and 3 bases, with 7 bases remaining between them. The CDR3 loop is CASSWAEETQYF. CDR3 coding DNA: TGTGCCAGCAGCTGGGCCGAAGAGACCCAGTACTTC.

The chain links TRBV5-1 to TRBJ2-3; D is unresolved. This CDR3 comprises 12 residues. Per germline, CDR1 SGHRS and CDR2 YFSETQ. Trimming cost V 4 bases and J 4 bases, with 7 bases left between them. The CDR3 loop reads CASSQESDTQYF. CDR3 in DNA: TGCGCCAGCAGCCAAGAGTCAGATACGCAGTATTTT.

This chain uses TRBV5-5 with TRBJ1-1; D might be TRBD1 (6 bases). Trimming left V 4 bases short and J 4 bases short, with 11 bases between. CDR1 is SGHKS and CDR2 is YYEKEE in the germline V gene (reference sequence). This CDR3 has 13 amino acids. The CDR3 sequence is CASSQTGSTEAFF. CDR3 nucleotides: TGTGCCAGCAGCCAAACAGGGAGCACTGAAGCTTTCTTT.

The V and J genes are TRBV4-1 and TRBJ1-1; unclear D gene. Germline V gives CDR1 MGHRA, CDR2 YSYEKL. This CDR3 has 15 residues. Between the trimmed V and J ends, which lost 2 bases and 5 bases, there was a span of 15 bases. The DNA for the CDR3 is TGCGCCAGCAGCCAACCGCCCGGGGTTCGAACTGAAGCTTTCTTT. It is translated as CASSQPPGVRTEAFF.

CDR3 coding DNA: TGTGCCAGCAGCGTACTAGCGGGGGGGCCTCTTGAGCAGTTCTTC. The encoded protein is CASSVLAGGPLEQFF. V is TRBV9 and J is TRBJ2-1; 12 bases match TRBD2. V was clipped by 1 base and J by 9 bases; unmatched bases: 5. From germline, CDR1 is SGDLS and CDR2 YYNGEE. The CDR3 is 15 residues long.

V usage is TRBV2 and J usage is TRBJ1-5; 11 positions match TRBD1. With 6 bases clipped from V and 5 bases from J, the junction kept 9 bases outside the gene matches. This CDR3 region has 16 residues. Germline V lookup: CDR1 SNHLY, CDR2 FYNNEI. The CDR3 reads CASRELGQGADQPQHF. CDR3 nucleotides: TGTGCCAGCAGAGAACTTGGACAGGGGGCGGATCAGCCCCAGCATTTT.

This chain joins TRBV11-2 and TRBJ2-3, with D unclear. The CDR3 loop spans 14 amino acids. V was pared by 1 base and J by 2 bases, with 7 bases between. From germline, CDR1 is SGHAT and CDR2 FQNNGV. The CDR3 spells CASSLGQDTDTQYF. CDR3 bases: TGTGCCAGCAGCTTAGGGCAGGACACAGATACGCAGTATTTT.

The chain uses TRBV28 and TRBJ1-3; D may be TRBD1 (5 bases). The CDR3 spans 16 residues. Germline V lookup: CDR1 MDHEN, CDR2 SYDVKM. The CDR3 DNA reads TGTGCAACTTACCCGGGGGGGGAATTGTCTGGAAACACCATATATTTT. It encodes CATYPGGELSGNTIYF.

This clone was detected a few times. The CDR3: CASSQLLLADTGELFF. The CDR3 nucleotides are TGTGCCAGCAGCCAACTGTTACTAGCAGACACCGGGGAGCTGTTTTTT. The chain is built from TRBV3-1 (or the pseudogene TRBV3-2) and TRBJ2-2, with a possible D match to TRBD2 (6 bases). Per germline, CDR1 LGHDT and CDR2 YNNKEL (reference sequence). The germline V and J ends were trimmed by 2 bases and 3 bases, with 13 bases remaining between them. This CDR3 is 16 amino acids long.

The chain links TRBV9 to TRBJ1-1, with D possibly TRBD1 on 5 matching bases. The CDR3 runs 14 residues. Germline lookup yields CDR1 SGDLS and CDR2 YYNGEE. V was trimmed by 1 base and J by 4 bases, leaving 11 bases between them. CDR3 coding DNA: TGTGCCAGCAGCGTACGGAGTGACAGCACTGAAGCTTTCTTT. This codes for CASSVRSDSTEAFF.

This chain connects TRBV4-1 to TRBJ1-5; no definite D call. Trimming removed 0 bases from V and 7 bases from J, with 19 bases in between. Germline CDR1 is MGHRA and CDR2 is YSYEKL. This CDR3 is 17 amino acids long. The CDR3 DNA sequence: TGCGCCAGCAGCCAAGATCCGCCGGTCAGGATTGTCCAGCCCCAGCATTTT. Translation: CASSQDPPVRIVQPQHF.

The chain joins TRBV6-5 to TRBJ1-3; 10 bases map to TRBD1. CDR1 is MNHEY, CDR2 SVGAGI, per germline. J was trimmed by 3 bases and V by 6 bases; bases with no gene match: 5. The CDR3 spans 15 residues. CDR3 DNA: TGTGCCAGCAGCAAACGGGACAGGGGTGGAAACACCATATATTTT. Protein sequence: CASSKRDRGGNTIYF.